This is a list of T cell receptor beta chains from one sample in a study of human T cells and chemical hapten exposure. TCRdb reprocessed the RACE reads via MiXCR and lists one record per CDR3 protein. This sample yields around 350,000 distinct CDR3 sequences, of which 4.5% to 7% are seen a single time; about 8.2% belongs to the top ten. The material was whole blood, obtained in connection with sensitization to the hapten diphenylcyclopropenone (DPC). The receptor source for this set is a woman younger than 30 with alopecia areata. Some clones in this sample may be carry-over from other donors' samples. Both conserved end residues are part of each CDR3. A D gene is named only where the DNA matches it firmly. Part of the rows lack a size; the others show once, few, many or a class for expanded clones.

v_gene: TRBV7-9; j_gene: TRBJ2-7; d_gene: NA; abundance: many; CDR3aa: CASSPEGSYEQYF; CDR3nt: TGTGCCAGCAGCCCGGAAGGCTCCTACGAGCAGTACTTC
v_gene: TRBV6-1; j_gene: TRBJ2-1; d_gene: NA; abundance: NA; CDR3aa: CASRQVLSYNEQFF; CDR3nt: TGTGCCAGCAGACAGGTCCTCTCCTACAATGAGCAGTTCTTC
v_gene: TRBV28; j_gene: TRBJ1-2; d_gene: TRBD1; abundance: many; CDR3aa: CASSFYGQGQRYTF; CDR3nt: TGTGCCAGCAGTTTCTACGGACAGGGCCAGCGCTACACCTTC
v_gene: TRBV20-1; j_gene: TRBJ1-1; d_gene: NA; abundance: few; CDR3aa: CSATSSTEAFF; CDR3nt: TGCAGTGCGACGTCCAGCACTGAAGCTTTCTTT
v_gene: TRBV27; j_gene: TRBJ2-3; d_gene: NA; abundance: few; CDR3aa: CASSSQRTESTDTQYF; CDR3nt: TGTGCCAGCAGTTCCCAGAGGACAGAGAGCACAGATACGCAGTATTTT
v_gene: TRBV6-1; j_gene: TRBJ1-6; d_gene: TRBD1; abundance: many; CDR3aa: CASGPGTGAGSSNSPLHF; CDR3nt: TGTGCCAGCGGTCCCGGGACAGGGGCAGGGTCGTCTAATTCACCCCTCCACTTT
v_gene: TRBV4-2; j_gene: TRBJ2-1; d_gene: TRBD1; abundance: few; CDR3aa: CASSQEDRVSEQFF; CDR3nt: TGTGCCAGCAGCCAGGAGGACAGGGTGAGTGAGCAGTTCTTC
v_gene: TRBV28; j_gene: TRBJ1-5; d_gene: NA; abundance: few; CDR3aa: CASRGRDTQPQHF; CDR3nt: TGTGCCAGCAGGGGCAGGGACACTCAGCCCCAGCATTTT
v_gene: TRBV7-9; j_gene: TRBJ1-2; d_gene: NA; abundance: many; CDR3aa: CASSLASPSGYTF; CDR3nt: TGTGCCAGCAGCTTAGCATCCCCGTCGGGCTACACCTTC
v_gene: TRBV5-1; j_gene: TRBJ1-1; d_gene: NA; abundance: many; CDR3aa: CASSWGSTGVNTEAFF; CDR3nt: TGCGCCAGCAGCTGGGGGTCTACCGGGGTGAACACTGAAGCTTTCTTT
v_gene: TRBV12-3/TRBV12-4; j_gene: TRBJ2-1; d_gene: NA; abundance: NA; CDR3aa: CASSLMHAAGNEQFF; CDR3nt: TGTGCCAGCAGTTTAATGCACGCCGCCGGGAATGAGCAGTTCTTC
v_gene: TRBV20-1; j_gene: TRBJ1-2; d_gene: NA; abundance: many; CDR3aa: CSARVLWQSYGYTF; CDR3nt: TGCAGTGCTAGAGTATTGTGGCAGTCCTATGGCTACACCTTC
v_gene: TRBV5-6; j_gene: TRBJ2-3; d_gene: NA; abundance: NA; CDR3aa: CASSPTMTEKRFVDTQYF; CDR3nt: TGTGCCAGCAGCCCAACTATGACAGAGAAACGTTTTGTAGATACGCAGTATTTT
v_gene: TRBV4-2; j_gene: TRBJ2-3; d_gene: TRBD2; abundance: many; CDR3aa: CASSQELRLGGGRGDTQYF; CDR3nt: TGTGCCAGCAGCCAAGAATTAAGACTAGGCGGGGGGCGGGGAGATACGCAGTATTTT
v_gene: TRBV29-1; j_gene: TRBJ2-2; d_gene: NA; abundance: NA; CDR3aa: CSVLPPGLEELFF; CDR3nt: TGCAGCGTTCTCCCTCCGGGGCTAGAGGAGCTGTTTTTT
v_gene: TRBV6-1; j_gene: TRBJ1-5; d_gene: TRBD1; abundance: many; CDR3aa: CASIAFGQGPSNQPQHF; CDR3nt: TGTGCCAGCATCGCTTTCGGACAGGGGCCTAGCAATCAGCCCCAGCATTTT
v_gene: TRBV12-3/TRBV12-4; j_gene: TRBJ2-4; d_gene: TRBD1; abundance: NA; CDR3aa: CASSPSNPGQGQNIQYF; CDR3nt: TGTGCCAGCAGTCCCTCAAATCCGGGACAGGGGCAAAACATTCAGTACTTC
v_gene: TRBV7-8; j_gene: TRBJ1-4; d_gene: NA; abundance: many; CDR3aa: CASSLEGKEKLFF; CDR3nt: TGTGCCAGCAGCTTAGAGGGGAAAGAAAAACTGTTTTTT
v_gene: TRBV9; j_gene: TRBJ2-3; d_gene: TRBD2; abundance: few; CDR3aa: CASSVRLAGGEDTQYF; CDR3nt: TGTGCCAGCAGCGTACGTCTAGCGGGGGGGGAAGATACGCAGTATTTT
v_gene: TRBV11-1; j_gene: TRBJ2-5; d_gene: TRBD1; abundance: few; CDR3aa: CASSENRGSETQYF; CDR3nt: TGTGCCAGCAGCGAAAACAGGGGATCGGAGACCCAGTACTTC
v_gene: TRBV2; j_gene: TRBJ1-1; d_gene: TRBD1; abundance: many; CDR3aa: CASSDIRTGMNTEAFF; CDR3nt: TGTGCCAGCAGTGATATACGGACAGGAATGAACACTGAAGCTTTCTTT
v_gene: TRBV20-1; j_gene: TRBJ1-1; d_gene: NA; abundance: NA; CDR3aa: CSPLGTLTEASF; CDR3nt: TGCAGTCCCCTCGGGACACTGACTGAAGCTTCCTTT
v_gene: TRBV5-1; j_gene: TRBJ2-7; d_gene: NA; abundance: NA; CDR3aa: CASSLAPTASYEQYF; CDR3nt: TGCGCCAGCAGCTTGGCCCCGACAGCTTCCTACGAGCAGTACTTC
v_gene: TRBV3-1; j_gene: TRBJ2-2; d_gene: TRBD2; abundance: many; CDR3aa: CASSLPGGYTGELFF; CDR3nt: TGTGCCAGCAGCCTCCCGGGGGGGTACACCGGGGAGCTGTTTTTT
v_gene: TRBV10-3; j_gene: TRBJ1-5; d_gene: NA; abundance: many; CDR3aa: CAISRDKDQPQHF; CDR3nt: TGTGCCATCAGCCGGGACAAGGATCAGCCCCAGCATTTT
v_gene: TRBV6-6; j_gene: TRBJ2-3; d_gene: NA; abundance: NA; CDR3aa: CASSYSGTRGGDTQYF; CDR3nt: TGTGCCAGCAGTTACTCCGGGACCCGAGGTGGAGATACGCAGTATTTT
v_gene: TRBV28; j_gene: TRBJ1-5; d_gene: NA; abundance: NA; CDR3aa: CASSLSLGLQPQHF; CDR3nt: TGTGCCAGCAGTTTATCTCTTGGTTTACAGCCCCAGCATTTT
v_gene: TRBV7-2; j_gene: TRBJ2-3; d_gene: NA; abundance: many; CDR3aa: CASSEFLDDTQYF; CDR3nt: TGTGCCAGCAGCGAGTTTCTAGACGATACGCAGTATTTT
v_gene: TRBV11-3; j_gene: TRBJ2-3; d_gene: NA; abundance: many; CDR3aa: CASSSGGAQYF; CDR3nt: TGTGCCAGCAGCTCCGGTGGAGCCCAGTATTTT
v_gene: TRBV7-2; j_gene: TRBJ1-3; d_gene: NA; abundance: NA; CDR3aa: CASSFGAGGNTIYF; CDR3nt: TGTGCCAGCAGCTTTGGGGCCGGGGGAAACACCATATATTTT
v_gene: TRBV7-9; j_gene: TRBJ2-4; d_gene: NA; abundance: many; CDR3aa: CASSSTPKNIQYF; CDR3nt: TGTGCCAGCAGCTCCACTCCCAAAAACATTCAGTACTTC
v_gene: TRBV6-5; j_gene: TRBJ1-2; d_gene: NA; abundance: NA; CDR3aa: CASSPTVSDYGYTF; CDR3nt: TGTGCCAGCAGCCCGACAGTGTCAGACTATGGCTACACCTTC
v_gene: TRBV5-5; j_gene: TRBJ2-3; d_gene: NA; abundance: many; CDR3aa: CASSSSGTLADTQYF; CDR3nt: TGTGCCAGCAGCTCGTCCGGGACCCTTGCAGATACGCAGTATTTT
v_gene: TRBV5-6; j_gene: TRBJ2-5; d_gene: NA; abundance: many; CDR3aa: CASSRATGLRETQYF; CDR3nt: TGTGCCAGCAGCCGCGCTACGGGCCTGAGGGAGACCCAGTACTTC
v_gene: TRBV18; j_gene: TRBJ1-5; d_gene: NA; abundance: NA; CDR3aa: CASSPTWVDNQPQHF; CDR3nt: TGTGCCAGCTCGCCGACGTGGGTCGACAATCAGCCCCAGCATTTT
v_gene: TRBV2; j_gene: TRBJ2-7; d_gene: TRBD1; abundance: NA; CDR3aa: CASSVLSPGQGSYEQYF; CDR3nt: TGTGCCAGCAGTGTTCTTTCCCCGGGACAGGGGTCCTACGAGCAGTACTTC
v_gene: TRBV11-2; j_gene: TRBJ1-2; d_gene: NA; abundance: many; CDR3aa: CASSPTTNYGYTF; CDR3nt: TGTGCCAGCAGCCCTACAACTAACTATGGCTACACCTTC
v_gene: TRBV27; j_gene: TRBJ2-3; d_gene: TRBD1; abundance: NA; CDR3aa: CASSPPDRDLTDTQYF; CDR3nt: TGTGCCAGCAGTCCCCCCGACAGGGATCTCACAGATACGCAGTATTTT
v_gene: TRBV4-2; j_gene: TRBJ2-2; d_gene: NA; abundance: few; CDR3aa: CASSQDEAGPGELFF; CDR3nt: TGTGCCAGCAGCCAAGATGAGGCGGGCCCCGGGGAGCTGTTTTTT
v_gene: TRBV5-1; j_gene: TRBJ2-5; d_gene: NA; abundance: many; CDR3aa: CASSGGTPGETQYF; CDR3nt: TGCGCCAGCAGCGGCGGGACACCGGGGGAGACCCAGTACTTC
v_gene: TRBV7-7; j_gene: TRBJ2-3; d_gene: NA; abundance: many; CDR3aa: CASSRAYKDTQYF; CDR3nt: TGTGCTAGCAGCCGAGCCTATAAGGATACGCAGTATTTT
v_gene: TRBV20-1; j_gene: TRBJ2-7; d_gene: TRBD2; abundance: many; CDR3aa: CSARDFSTSGFAEQYF; CDR3nt: TGCAGTGCTAGAGATTTCTCCACTAGCGGGTTCGCCGAGCAGTACTTC
v_gene: TRBV18; j_gene: TRBJ1-1; d_gene: NA; abundance: NA; CDR3aa: CASSNTGNTEAFF; CDR3nt: TGTGCCAGCTCAAACACAGGGAACACTGAAGCTTTCTTT
v_gene: TRBV12-3/TRBV12-4; j_gene: TRBJ1-5; d_gene: TRBD1; abundance: NA; CDR3aa: CASSKPGQRHQPQHF; CDR3nt: TGTGCCAGCAGCAAACCGGGACAGAGACATCAGCCCCAGCATTTT
v_gene: TRBV6-5; j_gene: TRBJ1-5; d_gene: NA; abundance: NA; CDR3aa: CASSYSSTSNQPQHF; CDR3nt: TGTGCCAGCAGTTACTCGAGCACCAGCAATCAGCCCCAGCATTTT
v_gene: TRBV3-1; j_gene: TRBJ2-5; d_gene: NA; abundance: few; CDR3aa: CAILKPGLHEETQYF; CDR3nt: TGTGCCATTCTTAAACCGGGACTTCACGAAGAGACCCAGTACTTC
v_gene: TRBV6-2/TRBV6-3; j_gene: TRBJ2-3; d_gene: NA; abundance: many; CDR3aa: CASSVGGSDTDTQYF; CDR3nt: TGTGCCAGCAGTGTTGGGGGGAGCGACACAGATACGCAGTATTTT
v_gene: TRBV29-1; j_gene: TRBJ2-1; d_gene: TRBD1; abundance: many; CDR3aa: CSVVEGTGGNEQFF; CDR3nt: TGCAGCGTTGTAGAAGGGACAGGGGGCAATGAGCAGTTCTTC
v_gene: TRBV7-2; j_gene: TRBJ1-6; d_gene: NA; abundance: many; CDR3aa: CASSQLDSNSPLHF; CDR3nt: TGTGCCAGCAGCCAGTTAGACAGCAATTCACCCCTCCACTTT